These T cell receptor beta chains were read from a single sample in a study of shared clonotypes between healthy human individuals. The method was immunoSEQ multiplex PCR; TCRdb's version includes in-frame clones alone and lacks a portion of them. The table includes hundreds of thousands of clones, 76% detected once. Sequencing was done on a sample of PBMCs. The origin of the receptors is a woman in her forties in good health. Some clones in this sample may be carry-over from other donors' samples. Both conserved end residues are part of each CDR3. Each record gives: J gene, clone size, V gene, D gene, CDR3 protein, CDR3 DNA. A D gene is named only where the DNA matches it firmly. Where a row states a size, it is once, few, many or the class of an expanded clone; other rows omit it.

J gene: TRBJ1-2; clone size: NA; V gene: TRBV29-1; D gene: NA; CDR3 protein: CSVDGNGYTF; CDR3 DNA: TGCAGCGTTGACGGGAATGGCTACACCTTC
J gene: TRBJ2-7; clone size: few; V gene: TRBV13; D gene: NA; CDR3 protein: CASSLVGATEQYF; CDR3 DNA: TGTGCCAGCAGCTTAGTAGGGGCGACCGAGCAGTACTTC
J gene: TRBJ1-2; clone size: NA; V gene: TRBV7-9; D gene: NA; CDR3 protein: CASSLAEAGTYGYTF; CDR3 DNA: TGTGCCAGCAGCCTAGCCGAGGCAGGGACCTATGGCTACACCTTC
J gene: TRBJ2-2; clone size: NA; V gene: TRBV7-2; D gene: NA; CDR3 protein: CASRGLVNTGELFF; CDR3 DNA: TGTGCCAGCAGAGGTCTGGTGAACACCGGGGAGCTGTTTTTT
J gene: TRBJ2-5; clone size: NA; V gene: TRBV28; D gene: NA; CDR3 protein: CASSLAGRRETQYF; CDR3 DNA: TGTGCCAGCAGTTTAGCAGGGCGCAGGGAGACCCAGTACTTC
J gene: TRBJ2-7; clone size: NA; V gene: TRBV6-1; D gene: TRBD1; CDR3 protein: CASTTGTGADEQYF; CDR3 DNA: TGTGCCAGCACAACCGGGACAGGGGCTGACGAGCAGTACTTC
J gene: TRBJ1-1; clone size: NA; V gene: TRBV19; D gene: NA; CDR3 protein: CASEVGGMAFF; CDR3 DNA: TGTGCCAGTGAGGTAGGGGGAATGGCTTTCTTT
J gene: TRBJ2-1; clone size: once; V gene: TRBV5-1; D gene: TRBD2; CDR3 protein: CASSLSLAGNNEQFF; CDR3 DNA: TGCGCCAGCAGCTTGAGTCTAGCGGGGAACAATGAGCAGTTCTTC
J gene: TRBJ1-2; clone size: many; V gene: TRBV19; D gene: NA; CDR3 protein: CASSISQDLDYGYTF; CDR3 DNA: TGTGCCAGTAGTATCTCACAGGACTTGGACTATGGCTACACCTTC
J gene: TRBJ2-2; clone size: NA; V gene: TRBV4-2; D gene: TRBD1; CDR3 protein: CASSLAGDRGRRAGELFF; CDR3 DNA: TGTGCCAGCAGCTTGGCTGGGGACAGGGGGCGCAGGGCCGGGGAGCTGTTTTTT
J gene: TRBJ2-5; clone size: few; V gene: TRBV6-5; D gene: NA; CDR3 protein: CASSLNGGREQYF; CDR3 DNA: TGTGCCAGCAGTTTGAACGGCGGGCGAGAGCAGTACTTC
J gene: TRBJ2-4; clone size: many; V gene: TRBV6-1; D gene: TRBD2; CDR3 protein: CASTEGGGTKNIQYF; CDR3 DNA: TGTGCCAGCACTGAAGGCGGGGGAACCAAAAACATTCAGTACTTC
J gene: TRBJ2-7; clone size: once; V gene: TRBV7-8; D gene: NA; CDR3 protein: CASSLVTTYEQYF; CDR3 DNA: TGTGCCAGCAGCTTGGTGACTACCTACGAGCAGTACTTC
J gene: TRBJ2-5; clone size: many; V gene: TRBV29-1; D gene: NA; CDR3 protein: CSAKRGTQETQYF; CDR3 DNA: TGCAGCGCCAAAAGGGGAACCCAAGAGACCCAGTACTTC
J gene: TRBJ2-3; clone size: NA; V gene: TRBV6-1; D gene: NA; CDR3 protein: CASSGGQLPTDTQYF; CDR3 DNA: TGTGCCAGCAGTGGGGGCCAATTACCTACAGATACGCAGTATTTT
J gene: TRBJ2-1; clone size: NA; V gene: TRBV9; D gene: NA; CDR3 protein: CASSPRGASSYNEQFF; CDR3 DNA: TGTGCCAGCAGCCCACGGGGGGCCAGCTCCTACAATGAGCAGTTCTTC
J gene: TRBJ2-2; clone size: NA; V gene: TRBV6-6; D gene: TRBD2; CDR3 protein: CASSRPLAGMTGELFF; CDR3 DNA: TGTGCCAGCAGCCGGCCCCTAGCGGGAATGACCGGGGAGCTGTTTTTT
J gene: TRBJ1-1; clone size: NA; V gene: TRBV18; D gene: NA; CDR3 protein: CASSVDGNTEAFF; CDR3 DNA: TGTGCCAGCTCAGTCGACGGGAACACTGAAGCTTTCTTT
J gene: TRBJ2-5; clone size: NA; V gene: TRBV18; D gene: NA; CDR3 protein: CASSPSRGYQETQYF; CDR3 DNA: TGTGCCAGCTCACCCTCGAGGGGCTACCAAGAGACCCAGTACTTC
J gene: TRBJ1-2; clone size: NA; V gene: TRBV30; D gene: NA; CDR3 protein: CAWSALTHGDYTF; CDR3 DNA: TGTGCCTGGAGTGCCTTGACTCATGGAGACTACACCTTC
J gene: TRBJ1-2; clone size: NA; V gene: TRBV28; D gene: TRBD1; CDR3 protein: CASSKGQATANYGYTF; CDR3 DNA: TGTGCCAGCAGTAAGGGACAGGCCACGGCTAACTATGGCTACACCTTC
J gene: TRBJ1-2; clone size: NA; V gene: TRBV10-3; D gene: NA; CDR3 protein: CAISESRQDNYGYTF; CDR3 DNA: TGTGCCATCAGTGAGTCAAGACAGGACAACTATGGCTACACCTTC
J gene: TRBJ2-1; clone size: once; V gene: TRBV30; D gene: NA; CDR3 protein: CAWSQVAASYNEQFF; CDR3 DNA: TGTGCCTGGAGTCAAGTAGCGGCCTCCTACAATGAGCAGTTCTTC
J gene: TRBJ2-1; clone size: NA; V gene: TRBV4-3; D gene: NA; CDR3 protein: CASSQDRQYNEQFF; CDR3 DNA: TGCGCCAGCAGCCAAGATCGGCAATACAATGAGCAGTTCTTC
J gene: TRBJ1-4; clone size: NA; V gene: TRBV6-5; D gene: NA; CDR3 protein: CASSYGATGEKLFF; CDR3 DNA: TGTGCCAGCAGTTACGGGGCGACAGGTGAAAAACTGTTTTTT
J gene: TRBJ2-1; clone size: NA; V gene: TRBV10-3; D gene: NA; CDR3 protein: CAISNRRGSYNEQFF; CDR3 DNA: TGTGCCATCAGCAATCGGAGGGGCTCCTACAATGAGCAGTTCTTC
J gene: TRBJ2-5; clone size: NA; V gene: TRBV28; D gene: TRBD2; CDR3 protein: CASRVGAGEGYETQYF; CDR3 DNA: TGTGCCAGCAGAGTCGGAGCGGGAGAGGGGTACGAGACCCAGTACTTC
J gene: TRBJ1-1; clone size: NA; V gene: TRBV5-1; D gene: NA; CDR3 protein: CASSLELNTEAFF; CDR3 DNA: TGCGCCAGCAGCTTGGAGCTGAACACTGAAGCTTTCTTT
J gene: TRBJ2-7; clone size: NA; V gene: TRBV2; D gene: TRBD1; CDR3 protein: CASHLAGGGEQYF; CDR3 DNA: TGTGCCAGCCACCTGGCAGGGGGTGGAGAGCAGTACTTC
J gene: TRBJ2-7; clone size: NA; V gene: TRBV7-2; D gene: TRBD2; CDR3 protein: CASSASSGPYEQYF; CDR3 DNA: TGTGCCAGCAGCGCATCTAGCGGGCCCTACGAGCAGTACTTC
J gene: TRBJ2-1; clone size: NA; V gene: TRBV4-2; D gene: TRBD2; CDR3 protein: CASSSGTSGSYNEQFF; CDR3 DNA: TGTGCCAGCAGCTCCGGGACTAGCGGCTCCTACAATGAGCAGTTCTTC
J gene: TRBJ2-3; clone size: many; V gene: TRBV5-1; D gene: TRBD1; CDR3 protein: CASSLVGTGYTDTQYF; CDR3 DNA: TGCGCCAGCAGCTTGGTTGGGACAGGGTACACAGATACGCAGTATTTT
J gene: TRBJ2-1; clone size: NA; V gene: TRBV4-3; D gene: TRBD1; CDR3 protein: CASSRGQGGNEQFF; CDR3 DNA: TGCGCCAGCAGCAGAGGACAGGGGGGTAATGAGCAGTTCTTC
J gene: TRBJ2-2; clone size: NA; V gene: TRBV19; D gene: NA; CDR3 protein: CASSIGGLNTGELFF; CDR3 DNA: TGTGCCAGTAGTATCGGGGGGCTCAACACCGGGGAGCTGTTTTTT
J gene: TRBJ2-1; clone size: NA; V gene: TRBV5-6; D gene: NA; CDR3 protein: CASSIGRMRRSYNEQFF; CDR3 DNA: TGTGCCAGCAGCATCGGACGTATGAGGCGAAGTTACAATGAGCAGTTCTTC
J gene: TRBJ1-5; clone size: NA; V gene: TRBV5-1; D gene: NA; CDR3 protein: CASSLEGRGVGPQHF; CDR3 DNA: TGCGCCAGCAGCTTGGAGGGGCGCGGAGTAGGGCCCCAGCATTTT
J gene: TRBJ2-1; clone size: NA; V gene: TRBV5-1; D gene: TRBD2; CDR3 protein: CASSSPSGSSHEQFF; CDR3 DNA: TGCGCCAGCAGCTCCCCTAGCGGGAGTTCTCATGAGCAGTTCTTC